The 27 T cell receptor beta chains reported below all come from one sample, sequenced in a study of identifying expanded T cells in peripheral blood (dated 2019 in TCRdb). Receptor amplification or capture employed the immunoSEQ multiplex PCR assay. TCRdb provides this immuneACCESS table in a form limited to in-frame rearrangements. Some clones are lacking; in checked studies, under half of them reflect an unresolved V gene, and why the rest are absent is not known. In this sample the table shows about 78,000 clones, approximately 84% of which occur a single time. Of the sample, 18% falls within the top ten clones. Sequencing was done on a sample of blood. The receptors were gathered from a person aged 18 to 69 in good health.

The chain uses TRBV4-3 and TRBJ2-3; no reliable D call. This CDR3 has 15 amino acids. The ends were cut back, 1 base at V and 2 bases at J, with 10 bases in the middle. CDR1 is LGHNA and CDR2 is YSLEER in the germline V gene. This CDR3 is CASSQGSFSTDTQYF. The CDR3, as DNA: TGCGCCAGCAGCCAAGGTAGCTTCTCCACAGATACGCAGTATTTT.

V gene TRBV4-3 combines with J gene TRBJ1-1; D remains unclear. The CDR3 extends over 15 amino acids. V was pared by 0 bases and J by 3 bases, with 11 bases between. Germline CDR1 reads LGHNA; CDR2 reads YSLEER. The CDR3 DNA follows: TGCGCCAGCAGCCAAGAATCCAGGCTGGACACTGAAGCTTTCTTT. Its translation: CASSQESRLDTEAFF.

The chain employs TRBV18 and TRBJ1-2; 8 bases line up with TRBD1. CDR3 length equals 16 residues. CDR1 and CDR2 (germline): KGHSH, LQKENI. Germline trimming cut 3 bases from V and 2 bases from J; bases unmatched to any gene: 8. The CDR3, as DNA: TGTGCCAGCTCACCTGAAAGCCGACAGGGGAACTATGGCTACACCTTC. Its protein product is CASSPESRQGNYGYTF.

This chain joins TRBV2 and TRBJ1-2, with 8 bases aligning to TRBD1. The CDR3 spans 14 residues. From germline, CDR1 is SNHLY and CDR2 FYNNEI. V lost 8 bases, J lost 6 bases, and 11 bases stayed unmatched. DNA for the CDR3: TGTGCCAGCGGGGGATTGACAGGGGTCGATGGCTACACCTTC. Its translation: CASGGLTGVDGYTF.

The CDR3 region is CASSLRGLTPDTQYF. The DNA for the CDR3 is TGTGCCAGCAGCTTGAGGGGACTTACACCTGATACGCAGTATTTT. The rearrangement joins TRBV11-2 to TRBJ2-3, with D perhaps TRBD2 (6 bases). V was pared by 3 bases and J by 6 bases, with 16 bases between. Germline V lookup: CDR1 SGHAT, CDR2 FQNNGV. CDR3 length: 15 amino acids.

The gene calls are TRBV19 and TRBJ2-2, with 13 nucleotides matching TRBD2. The germline gives CDR1 LNHDA, CDR2 SQIVND (reference sequence). There are 18 residues in the CDR3. Trimming cost V 3 bases and J 4 bases; bases outside gene matches: 8. The CDR3 sequence is CASSMGLAGPRGTGELFF. DNA of the CDR3: TGTGCCAGTAGTATGGGACTAGCGGGACCTAGGGGCACCGGGGAGCTGTTTTTT. The full variable domain, completed using reference TRBV19 and TRBJ2-2, is DGGITQSPKYLFRKEGQNVTLSCEQNLNHDAMYWYRQDPGQGLRLIYYSQIVNDFQKGDIAEGYSVSREKKESFPLTVTSAQKNPTAFYLCASSMGLAGPRGTGELFFGEGSRLTVL.

This sequence joins TRBV19 and TRBJ1-1; the match to TRBD1 covers 11 bases. The CDR3 loop spans 14 amino acids. Unmatched junction bases numbered 3, after V lost 5 bases and J lost 4 bases. Germline V gene data show CDR1 as LNHDA and CDR2 as SQIVND (reference sequence). CDR3 in DNA: TGTGCCAGTAGTCTGGGACAGGGGGGCACTGAAGCTTTCTTT. Translated, it gives CASSLGQGGTEAFF.

The rearrangement joins TRBV4-1 to TRBJ2-3; D might be TRBD2 (6 bases). The germline CDR1 and CDR2 sequences are MGHRA and YSYEKL. This CDR3 comprises 15 residues. V was shortened by 5 bases and J by 2 bases, with 14 bases between the two germline ends. DNA for the CDR3: TGCGCCAGCAGCGATTGGGGGGAATACACAGATACGCAGTATTTT. Translation gives CASSDWGEYTDTQYF.

There are a few counts of this clone. This chain uses TRBV7-9 with TRBJ2-1; 7 nucleotides align to TRBD2. Losses at the gene ends were 4 bases for V and 9 bases for J; bases not matched to a gene: 3. Germline loops: CDR1 SEHNR, CDR2 FQNEAQ (reference sequence). There are 12 residues in the CDR3. CDR3 bases: TGTGCCAGCAGCTACGCGGGAGTTGAGCAGTTCTTC. It yields the protein CASSYAGVEQFF.

The rearrangement uses TRBV7-9 and TRBJ2-1, with TRBD2 as a possible D gene (6 bases). The CDR3 covers 15 residues. Trimming stripped 2 bases from V and 5 bases from J, with 13 bases between. Germline V gives CDR1 SEHNR, CDR2 FQNEAQ (reference sequence). The CDR3 DNA sequence: TGTGCCAGCAGCTTAATGGGCGGGGATCACAATGAGCAGTTCTTC. Protein: CASSLMGGDHNEQFF.

CDR3 region: CASSLRPGLAGGGNEQFF. CDR3 in DNA: TGTGCCAGCAGCCTACGCCCGGGACTAGCGGGAGGGGGCAATGAGCAGTTCTTC. The V call is TRBV13, the J call TRBJ2-1, with 16 bases that match TRBD2. CDR1 is PRHDT and CDR2 is FYEKMQ in the germline V gene (reference sequence). V lost 5 bases, J lost 6 bases, and 10 bases stayed unmatched. There are 18 residues in the CDR3.

This rearrangement joins TRBV27 to TRBJ2-2, with 8 positions matching TRBD1. The CDR3 length is 15 residues. Trimming took 6 bases from V and 2 from J; bases not matched to a gene: 5. CDR1 MNHEY and CDR2 SMNVEV come from the germline V gene (reference sequence). The CDR3 region has the DNA TGTGCCAGCAGCGAGACAGGGGTTAACACCGGGGAGCTGTTTTTT. It is translated as CASSETGVNTGELFF.

Written as DNA, the CDR3 is TGTGCCAGCAGCTTAGCTTCCGGGGAGCTGTTTTTT. It specifies CASSLASGELFF. This chain joins TRBV7-3 and TRBJ2-2; no clear D. The V gene's germline CDR1 is SGHTA and CDR2 FQGTGA. V lost 2 bases, J lost 6 bases, and 4 bases lay in between. This CDR3 is 12 amino acids long.

The J gene is TRBJ1-1, the V gene TRBV27; TRBD1 aligns across 8 bases. CDR3 size: 21 residues. Germline V lookup: CDR1 MNHEY, CDR2 SMNVEV (reference sequence). J gave up 2 bases and V 5 bases, and 25 bases lay outside the gene matches. The DNA of the CDR3 is TGTGCCAGCAGTCCCGGGGTTCGGGACAGGATCAAAAAACCAAAAAACACTGAAGCTTTCTTT. Protein sequence: CASSPGVRDRIKKPKNTEAFF.

This clone came up a few times. The chain uses TRBV6-1 and TRBJ1-4; a weak D match, TRBD1 (6 bases). The CDR3 is 17 amino acids. The V gene's germline CDR1 is MNHNS and CDR2 SASEGT. Between the trimmed V and J ends, which lost 1 base and 8 bases, there was a span of 20 bases. The CDR3 DNA follows: TGTGCCAGCAGTGAAGAATCCGCGGGGGCTGGCGGAGAAAAACTGTTTTTT. Translated, it gives CASSEESAGAGGEKLFF.

This clone was seen a few times. The V call is TRBV5-6, the J call TRBJ1-4; TRBD1 matches at 8 bases. Germline-derived CDR1 and CDR2 are SGHDT and YYEEEE. The CDR3 contains 11 residues. V dropped 4 bases and J dropped 14; count of bases not matched to a gene: 4. The chain's CDR3 is CASSAQGGLFF. The CDR3 bases are TGTGCCAGCAGCGCACAGGGGGGGCTGTTTTTT.

This clone has only a few counts. The chain has TRBV4-3 and TRBJ1-4; weak D call: TRBD1 (5 bases). The CDR3 runs to 14 residues. V was shortened by 4 bases and J by 8 bases, with 14 bases between the two germline ends. Germline CDR1 and CDR2: LGHNA and YSLEER. This CDR3 reads CASSPGGAREKLFF. The CDR3 DNA reads as TGCGCCAGCAGCCCCGGTGGGGCGCGAGAAAAACTGTTTTTT.

The V call is TRBV28, the J call TRBJ2-7; 11 bases map to TRBD2. The germline CDR1 and CDR2 sequences are MDHEN and SYDVKM. CDR3 size: 16 residues. Unmatched junction bases numbered 7, after V lost 6 bases and J lost 0 bases. CDR3 loop: CASRPPGTSGSYEQYF. CDR3 coding DNA: TGTGCCAGCAGACCCCCCGGGACTAGCGGCTCCTACGAGCAGTACTTC.

The chain's CDR3 is CASSVTGTGGTGELFF. The CDR3 bases are TGTGCCAGCAGCGTAACCGGGACAGGAGGCACCGGGGAGCTGTTTTTT. V is TRBV9 and J is TRBJ2-2, with TRBD1 identical over 8 bases. Germline V gene data show CDR1 as SGDLS and CDR2 as YYNGEE. V was clipped by 1 base and J by 4 bases; unmatched bases: 6. The CDR3 runs to 16 residues.

This clone was found once. The chain has TRBV6-5 and TRBJ2-1; no firm D call. Trimming took off 7 bases at V and 0 bases at J, with 13 bases between the two ends. The CDR3 is made up of 15 amino acids. Per germline, CDR1 MNHEY and CDR2 SVGAGI. In DNA, the CDR3 is TGTGCCAGCACCCGATCGGCCGACTCCTACAATGAGCAGTTCTTC. Protein sequence: CASTRSADSYNEQFF.

The V call is TRBV9, the J call TRBJ2-2; D not resolved. V was cut by 2 bases and J by 0 bases, with 11 bases left in between. This CDR3 region has 16 residues. Germline V gene sequence: CDR1 SGDLS, CDR2 YYNGEE. CDR3 sequence reads: CASSVFGRTNTGELFF. CDR3 nucleotide sequence: TGTGCCAGCAGCGTTTTTGGACGGACGAACACCGGGGAGCTGTTTTTT.

The rearrangement joins TRBV7-9 to TRBJ2-2; tentatively, D is TRBD1 (5 bases). With 5 bases removed from V and 1 base from J, the gap between germline ends came to 11 bases. The germline gives CDR1 SEHNR, CDR2 FQNEAQ (reference sequence). This CDR3 has 15 amino acids. The CDR3 protein is CASSHSTGNTGELFF. In nucleotides, the CDR3 is TGTGCCAGCAGCCACTCTACAGGGAACACCGGGGAGCTGTTTTTT.

The chain employs TRBV5-6 and TRBJ2-7, with 7 bases fitting TRBD2. Germline V gene sequence: CDR1 SGHDT, CDR2 YYEEEE. This CDR3 is built from 14 residues. After removal of 0 bases from V and 2 bases from J, the junction contained 2 bases not matched to a gene. The CDR3 coding sequence is TGTGCCAGCAGCTTGGGCGGGGGTCCCTACGAGCAGTACTTC. Its protein is CASSLGGGPYEQYF.

The rearrangement links TRBV7-2 to TRBJ2-7; 7 bases fit TRBD1. The V gene's germline CDR1 is SGHTA and CDR2 FQGNSA. V lost 0 bases and J lost 1; bases outside the gene matches: 9. CDR3 length equals 17 residues. The CDR3 nucleotides read TGTGCCAGCAGCTTAGCGAGGGGGCTTACCCGGTCCTACGAGCAGTACTTC. Its protein product is CASSLARGLTRSYEQYF.

The chain joins TRBV19 to TRBJ1-1; D is uncertain. CDR1 is LNHDA and CDR2 is SQIVND in the germline V gene (reference sequence). The CDR3 has 12 residues. V gave up 9 bases and J gave up 1 base, with 9 bases separating them. CDR3 amino acids: CASRRANTEAFF. CDR3 in DNA: TGTGCCAGCAGGCGGGCGAACACTGAAGCTTTCTTT.

The chain joins TRBV2 to TRBJ2-1; 7 bases are shared with TRBD2. The CDR3 contains 15 residues. CDR1 is SNHLY and CDR2 is FYNNEI in the germline V gene. Losses at the gene ends were 0 bases for V and 7 bases for J; bases not matched to a gene: 6. The CDR3 sequence is CASSEAVGGWNEQFF. CDR3 DNA: TGTGCCAGCAGTGAAGCGGTGGGAGGGTGGAATGAGCAGTTCTTC.

This clone was found once. The chain has TRBV28 and TRBJ1-2; 12 bases are a match to TRBD1. Germline trimming cut 6 bases from V and 5 bases from J; bases unmatched to any gene: 10. The CDR3 length is 16 residues. CDR1 MDHEN and CDR2 SYDVKM come from the germline V gene. This CDR3 reads CASSRDRGLWNYGYTF. In DNA, the CDR3 is TGTGCCAGCAGCCGGGACAGGGGGCTCTGGAATTATGGCTACACCTTC.